This TCR beta chain was identified in a study of cytomegalovirus exposure and HLA in healthy donors. Assay used: immunoSEQ multiplex PCR; TCRdb lists only in-frame clones, some missing. The data show 200,000 to 250,000 clones, with about nine tenths seen just once and approximately 2% held by the top ten. The donors were members of the validation cohort, which comprised under 150 subjects and was separate from the first cohort of roughly 700 subjects. J was trimmed by 10 bases and V by 4 bases; bases with no gene match: 13. Germline CDR1 reads SNHLY; CDR2 reads FYNNEI. The CDR3 has 15 amino acids. Study observations and caveats: Researchers counted around 180 TCR beta chains as cytomegalovirus-associated. Accounts indicate the classifier identified cytomegalovirus status with strong specificity and sensitivity.

A few counts support this clone. Its target is not known. The chain has TRBV2 and TRBJ2-1, with 7 bases fitting TRBD2. The sample comprised PBMCs. This receptor was identified in a woman between 18 and 29 years old in good health and CMV-seropositive. The CDR3 is CASSAISGSGGEQFF. DNA of the CDR3: TGTGCCAGCAGTGCGATTAGCGGGTCGGGTGGGGAGCAGTTCTTC.